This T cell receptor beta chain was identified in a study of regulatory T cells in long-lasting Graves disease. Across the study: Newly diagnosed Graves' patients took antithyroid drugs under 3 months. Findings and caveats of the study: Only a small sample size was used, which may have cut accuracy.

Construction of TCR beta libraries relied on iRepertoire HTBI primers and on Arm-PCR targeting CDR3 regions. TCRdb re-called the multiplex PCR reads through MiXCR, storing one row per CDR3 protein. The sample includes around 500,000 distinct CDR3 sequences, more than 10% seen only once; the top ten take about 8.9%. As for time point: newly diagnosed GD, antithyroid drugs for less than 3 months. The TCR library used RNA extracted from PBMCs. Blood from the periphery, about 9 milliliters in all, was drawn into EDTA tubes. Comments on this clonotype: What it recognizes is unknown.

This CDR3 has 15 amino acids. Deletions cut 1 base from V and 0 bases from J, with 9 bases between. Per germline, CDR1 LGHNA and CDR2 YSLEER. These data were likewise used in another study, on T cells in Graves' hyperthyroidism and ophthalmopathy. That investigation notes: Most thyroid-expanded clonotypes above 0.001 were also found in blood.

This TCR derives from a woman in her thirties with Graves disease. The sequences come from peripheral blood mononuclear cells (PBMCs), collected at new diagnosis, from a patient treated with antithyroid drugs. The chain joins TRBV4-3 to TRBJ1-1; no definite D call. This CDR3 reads CASSQVVRMNTEAFF. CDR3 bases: TGCGCCAGCAGCCAAGTAGTACGGATGAACACTGAAGCTTTCTTT.